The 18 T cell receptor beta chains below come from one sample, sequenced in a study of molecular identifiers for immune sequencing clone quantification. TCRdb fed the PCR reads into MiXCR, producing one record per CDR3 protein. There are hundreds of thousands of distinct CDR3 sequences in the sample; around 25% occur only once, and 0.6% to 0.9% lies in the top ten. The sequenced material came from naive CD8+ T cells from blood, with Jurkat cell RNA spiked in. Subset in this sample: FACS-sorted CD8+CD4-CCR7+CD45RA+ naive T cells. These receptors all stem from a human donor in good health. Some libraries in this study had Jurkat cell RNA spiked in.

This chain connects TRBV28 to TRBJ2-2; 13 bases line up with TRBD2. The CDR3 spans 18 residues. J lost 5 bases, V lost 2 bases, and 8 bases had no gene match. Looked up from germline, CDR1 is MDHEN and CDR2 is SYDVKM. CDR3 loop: CASSLRTSGSSPTGELFF. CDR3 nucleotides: TGTGCCAGCAGTTTAAGGACTAGCGGGAGCAGTCCAACCGGGGAGCTGTTTTTT.

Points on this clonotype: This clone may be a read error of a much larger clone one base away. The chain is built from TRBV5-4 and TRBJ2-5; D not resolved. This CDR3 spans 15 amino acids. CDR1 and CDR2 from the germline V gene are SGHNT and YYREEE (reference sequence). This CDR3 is CASSFMGIVKETQNF. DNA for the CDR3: TGTGCCAGCAGCTTCATGGGGATTGTCAAAGAGACCCAGAACTTC. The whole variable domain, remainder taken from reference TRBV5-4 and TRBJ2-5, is ETGVTQSPTHLIKTRGQQVTLRCSSQSGHNTVSWYQQALGQGPQFIFQYYREEENGRGNFPPRFSGLQFPNYSSELNVNALELDDSALYLCASSFMGIVKETQNFGPGTRLLVL.

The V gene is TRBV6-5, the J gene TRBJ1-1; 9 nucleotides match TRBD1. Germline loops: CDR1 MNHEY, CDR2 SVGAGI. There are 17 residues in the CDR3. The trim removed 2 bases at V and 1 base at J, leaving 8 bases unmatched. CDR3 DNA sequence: TGTGCCAGCAGTTACGCACAGGGGGCCACCCCGAACACTGAAGCTTTCTTT. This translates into CASSYAQGATPNTEAFF.

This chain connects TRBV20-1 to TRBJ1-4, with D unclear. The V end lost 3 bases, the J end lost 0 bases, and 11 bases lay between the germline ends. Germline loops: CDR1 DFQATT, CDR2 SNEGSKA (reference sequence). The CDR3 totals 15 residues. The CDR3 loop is CSASADTSTNEKLFF. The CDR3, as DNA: TGCAGTGCTAGTGCTGACACCTCAACTAATGAAAAACTGTTTTTT.

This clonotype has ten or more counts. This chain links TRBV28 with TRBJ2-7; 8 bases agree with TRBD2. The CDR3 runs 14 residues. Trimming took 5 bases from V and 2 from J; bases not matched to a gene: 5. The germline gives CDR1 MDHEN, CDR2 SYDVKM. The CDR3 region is CASSLRTSPYEQYF. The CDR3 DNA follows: TGTGCCAGCAGTCTCCGGACTAGCCCCTACGAGCAGTACTTC.

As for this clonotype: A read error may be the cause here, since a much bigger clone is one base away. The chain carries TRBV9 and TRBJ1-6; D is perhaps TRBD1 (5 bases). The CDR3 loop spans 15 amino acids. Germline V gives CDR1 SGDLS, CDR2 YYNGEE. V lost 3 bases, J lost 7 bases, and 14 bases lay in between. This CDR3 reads CASSEDRYVNSPLHF. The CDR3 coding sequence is TGTGCCAGCAGCGAAGACAGATACGTCAATTCACCCCTCCACTTT.

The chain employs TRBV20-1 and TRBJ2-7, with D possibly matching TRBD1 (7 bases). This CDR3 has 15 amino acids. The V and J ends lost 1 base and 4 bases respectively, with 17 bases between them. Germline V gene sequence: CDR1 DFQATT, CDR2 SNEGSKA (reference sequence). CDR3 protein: CSARGEAGGPYEQYF. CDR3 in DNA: TGCAGTGCTAGAGGGGAGGCAGGGGGACCATACGAGCAGTACTTC.

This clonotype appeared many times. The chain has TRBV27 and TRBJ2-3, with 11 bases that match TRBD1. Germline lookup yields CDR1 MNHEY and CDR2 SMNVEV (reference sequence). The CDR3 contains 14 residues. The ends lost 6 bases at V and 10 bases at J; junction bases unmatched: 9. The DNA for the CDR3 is TGTGCCAGCAGGATTGGACAGGGGGCCTGGCCGCAGTATTTT. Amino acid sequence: CASRIGQGAWPQYF.

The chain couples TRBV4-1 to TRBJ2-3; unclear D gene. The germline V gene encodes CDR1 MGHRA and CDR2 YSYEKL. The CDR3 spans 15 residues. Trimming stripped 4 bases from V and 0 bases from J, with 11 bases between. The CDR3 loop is CASSPASDSTDTQYF. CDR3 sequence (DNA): TGCGCCAGCAGCCCCGCGAGTGATAGCACAGATACGCAGTATTTT.

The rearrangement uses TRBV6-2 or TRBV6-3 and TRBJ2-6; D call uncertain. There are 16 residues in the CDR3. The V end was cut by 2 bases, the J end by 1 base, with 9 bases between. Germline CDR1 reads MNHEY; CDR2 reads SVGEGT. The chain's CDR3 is CASSYDSFSGANVLTF. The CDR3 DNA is TGTGCCAGCAGTTACGATAGTTTTTCTGGGGCCAACGTCCTGACTTTC.

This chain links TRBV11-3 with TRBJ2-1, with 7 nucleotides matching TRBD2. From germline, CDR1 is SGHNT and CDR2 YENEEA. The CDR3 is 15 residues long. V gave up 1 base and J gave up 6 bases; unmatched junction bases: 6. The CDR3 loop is CASSLVSGLINEQFF. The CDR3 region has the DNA TGTGCCAGCAGCTTAGTTTCGGGACTAATCAATGAGCAGTTCTTC.

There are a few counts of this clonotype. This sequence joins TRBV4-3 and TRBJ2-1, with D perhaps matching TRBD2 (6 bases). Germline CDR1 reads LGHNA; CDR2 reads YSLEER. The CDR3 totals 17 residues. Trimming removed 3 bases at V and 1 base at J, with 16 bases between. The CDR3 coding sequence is TGCGCCAGCAGCCATCCTAGCGCGGGCGGGTCCTACAATGAGCAGTTCTTC. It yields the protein CASSHPSAGGSYNEQFF.

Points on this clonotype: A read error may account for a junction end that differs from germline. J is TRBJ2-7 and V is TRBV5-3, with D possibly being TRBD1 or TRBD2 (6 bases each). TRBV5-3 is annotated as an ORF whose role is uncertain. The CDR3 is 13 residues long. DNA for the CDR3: TGTGCCAGCAGCTTGTGGGGGGCTGAAGAGCAGTACTTC. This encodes CASSLWGAEEQYF.

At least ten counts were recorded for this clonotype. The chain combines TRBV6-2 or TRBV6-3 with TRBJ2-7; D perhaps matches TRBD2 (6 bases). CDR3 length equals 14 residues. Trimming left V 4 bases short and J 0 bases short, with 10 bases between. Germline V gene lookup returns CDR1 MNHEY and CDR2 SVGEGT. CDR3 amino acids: CASSSMGLSYEQYF. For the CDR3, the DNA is TGTGCCAGCAGTTCCATGGGACTCTCCTACGAGCAGTACTTC.

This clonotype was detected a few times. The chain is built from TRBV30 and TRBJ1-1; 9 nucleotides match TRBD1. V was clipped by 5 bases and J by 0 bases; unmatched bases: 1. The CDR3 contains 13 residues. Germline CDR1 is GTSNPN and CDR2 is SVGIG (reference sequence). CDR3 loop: CAWGTGMNTEAFF. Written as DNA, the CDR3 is TGTGCCTGGGGGACAGGGATGAACACTGAAGCTTTCTTT.

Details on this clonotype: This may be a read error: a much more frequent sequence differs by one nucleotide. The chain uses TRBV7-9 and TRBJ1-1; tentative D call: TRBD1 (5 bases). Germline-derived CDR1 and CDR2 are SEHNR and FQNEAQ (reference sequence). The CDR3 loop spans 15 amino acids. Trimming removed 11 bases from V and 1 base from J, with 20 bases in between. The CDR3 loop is CAGTQSTGENTEAFF. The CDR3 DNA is TGTGCCGGCACCCAATCCACAGGAGAGAACACTGAAGCTTTCTTT. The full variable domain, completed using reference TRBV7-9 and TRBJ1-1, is DTGVSQNPRHKITKRGQNVTFRCDPISEHNRLYWYRQTLGQGPEFLTYFQNEAQLEKSRLLSDRFSAERPKGSFSTLEIQRTEQGDSAMYLCAGTQSTGENTEAFFGQGTRLTVV.

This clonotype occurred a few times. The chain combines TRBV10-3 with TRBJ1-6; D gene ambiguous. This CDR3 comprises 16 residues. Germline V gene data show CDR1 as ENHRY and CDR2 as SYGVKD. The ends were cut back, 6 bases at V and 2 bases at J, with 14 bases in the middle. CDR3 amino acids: CAISPTDGPYNSPLHF. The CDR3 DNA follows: TGTGCCATCAGCCCGACGGACGGCCCCTATAATTCACCCCTCCACTTT.

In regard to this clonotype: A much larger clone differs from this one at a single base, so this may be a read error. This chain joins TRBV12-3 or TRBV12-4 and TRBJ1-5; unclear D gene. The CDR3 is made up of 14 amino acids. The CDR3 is CASSLGSYNQLQHF. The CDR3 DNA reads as TGTGCCAGCAGTTTGGGGAGTTACAATCAGCTCCAGCATTTT.